The following is a TCR beta chain sequence with its context. Other DNA sequences in this sample translate to the same CDR3. The record originates from a study of blood T cell repertoires in COVID-19. Clones were read by immunoSEQ multiplex PCR, and TCRdb kept only the in-frame ones, dropping some. The table shows roughly 160,000 clones, with 83% occurring only once. Germline assignment: CDR1 SGHTA and CDR2 FQGTGA. Trimming cost V 5 bases and J 0 bases, with 11 bases left between them. This CDR3 has 15 residues. The TCR originated in a woman in her 70s who had recovered from COVID-19. V gene TRBV7-3 combines with J gene TRBJ2-1, with a possible D match to TRBD1 (6 bases). The sample comprised peripheral blood. CDR3 in amino acids: CASSPQGSSYNEQFF. DNA of the CDR3: TGTGCCAGCAGCCCCCAGGGGAGCTCCTACAATGAGCAGTTCTTC.